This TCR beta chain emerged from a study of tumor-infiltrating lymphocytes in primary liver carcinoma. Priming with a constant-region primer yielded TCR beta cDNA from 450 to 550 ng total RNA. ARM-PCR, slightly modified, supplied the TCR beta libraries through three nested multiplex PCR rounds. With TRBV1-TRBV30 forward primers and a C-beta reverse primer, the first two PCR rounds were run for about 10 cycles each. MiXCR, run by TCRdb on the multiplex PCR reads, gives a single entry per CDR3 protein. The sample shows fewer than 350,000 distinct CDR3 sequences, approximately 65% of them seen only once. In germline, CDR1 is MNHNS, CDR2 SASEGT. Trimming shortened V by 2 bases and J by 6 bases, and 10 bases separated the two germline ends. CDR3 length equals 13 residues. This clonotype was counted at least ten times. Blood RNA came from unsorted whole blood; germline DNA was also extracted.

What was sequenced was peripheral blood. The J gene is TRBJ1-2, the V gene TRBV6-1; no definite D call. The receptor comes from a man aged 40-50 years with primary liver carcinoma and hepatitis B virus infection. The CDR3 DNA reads TGTGCCAGCAGTGAACGGGTGTCTAATGGCTACACCTTC. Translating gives CASSERVSNGYTF.